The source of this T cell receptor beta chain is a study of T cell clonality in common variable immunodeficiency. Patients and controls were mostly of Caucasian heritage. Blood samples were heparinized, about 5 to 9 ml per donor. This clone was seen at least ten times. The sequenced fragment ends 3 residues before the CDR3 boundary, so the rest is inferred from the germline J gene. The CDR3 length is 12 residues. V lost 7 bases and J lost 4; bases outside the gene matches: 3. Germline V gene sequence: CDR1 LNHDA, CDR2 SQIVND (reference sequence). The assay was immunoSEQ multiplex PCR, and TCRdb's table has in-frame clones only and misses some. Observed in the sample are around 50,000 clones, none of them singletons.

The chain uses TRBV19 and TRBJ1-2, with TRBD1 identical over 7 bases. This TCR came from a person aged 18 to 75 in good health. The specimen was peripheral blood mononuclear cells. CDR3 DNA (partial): TGTGCCAGTACCCGGACAGGCTATGGC. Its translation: CASTRTGYG. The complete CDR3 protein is CASTRTGYGYTF. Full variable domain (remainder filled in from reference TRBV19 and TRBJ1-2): DGGITQSPKYLFRKEGQNVTLSCEQNLNHDAMYWYRQDPGQGLRLIYYSQIVNDFQKGDIAEGYSVSREKKESFPLTVTSAQKNPTAFYLCASTRTGYGYTFGSGTRLTVV.